This entry describes one T cell receptor (beta chain). Its specific antigen is unknown. One base away there is no much larger clone; base qualities are not given. These data originate in a study of blood T cell repertoires in COVID-19 (TCRdb year 2020). Broadly, across the study: Samples from collaborators originated in the United States, Italy and Spain and spanned both the acute and convalescent phases of COVID-19. The material from the prospective study consisted of cDNA or gDNA derived from T cells, B-cell-depleted T cells, or PBMCs. The dataset comprised deeply sampled blood TCRbeta repertoires from subjects exposed to, actively infected with, or recovered from COVID-19. A freely available public database, intended as a resource for researchers studying the immune response to SARS-CoV-2, is where the repertoires were released. The samples were drawn from two sources: the first 160 participants of the ongoing ImmuneRACE study, and 950 to 1,500 subjects contributed by 6 global collaborators. A de-identified subject ID, COVID-19 status, age in years and sex were almost always included in the sample metadata. Where available, HLA class I and class II types were taken from metadata supplied by the sample provider and were not determined by assay-based typing. Overall study results and their limits: The quantity of clinical and demographic metadata differed by source and by participant and was supplied without curation.

TCRbeta CDR3 regions were amplified from genomic DNA by means of the immunoSEQ Assay, a bias-controlled multiplex PCR. Processing in the source paper ran as follows. The number of nucleated cells in each sample was estimated from the amplification of reference gene primers within the assay. To quantify the absolute abundance of each unique TCRbeta CDR3 rearrangement, sequence reads were collapsed and filtered. For each sample, productive Simpson clonality was calculated as the square root of Simpson's diversity index over productive rearrangements. TCRdb took this table from immuneACCESS and kept in-frame rearrangements with V and J called. Such tables lack part of the clones; where checked against another copy, unresolved V genes explain under half of the gap, and the rest is unexplained. The V and J calls and clone size come from that table; D and trimming were worked out from the DNA. The sample profile shows around 700,000 clones; about 90% of them were found once. In total, the top ten clones hold over 0.2% of the sample.

The collaborating institutions used their own protocols to collect whole blood in K2EDTA tubes. For TCRbeta analysis, collaborator samples were shipped as frozen whole blood, as isolated PBMCs, or as DNA extracted from either sample type. Counted from cysteine to phenylalanine, this CDR3 has 12 amino acids. Only the CDR3 DNA is retained, 36 bases long and in frame from the first base. Sequences GTSNPN (CDR1) and SVGIG (CDR2) are obtained from the germline V gene (reference sequence). Trimming removed 5 bases from V and 6 bases from J, leaving 13 bases between the germline ends. The sequence links TRBV30 to TRBJ1-2; possibly the D gene is TRBD1, per 6 matching bases. What was sequenced was peripheral blood. This TCR came from a woman under 30 with acute or convalescent COVID-19. The CDR3 protein: CAWQGFPDGYTF. DNA sequence: TGTGCCTGGCAGGGGTTTCCTGATGGCTACACCTTC.